Given below is one TCR beta chain in context. Libraries were prepared by immunoSEQ multiplex PCR; TCRdb keeps only in-frame clonotypes and omits some of them. The sample yields around 58,000 clones, around 89% seen once. Germline CDR1 SGHNT, CDR2 YENEEA. The CDR3 loop spans 12 amino acids. V shed 6 bases, J shed 7 bases, and the junction held 0 bases outside the gene matches. The sample is drawn from a study of OX40 agonist ivuxolimab in advanced cancers. The rearrangement uses TRBV11-3 and TRBJ2-1, with 10 bases lining up with TRBD1. This receptor was obtained from an adult with an advanced solid tumor such as melanoma, head and neck, liver or kidney cancer. Source: CD4+ or CD8+ T cells sorted from blood, taken in a trial of the OX40 agonist ivuxolimab. CDR3 loop: CASRGQGNEQFF. For the CDR3, the DNA is TGTGCCAGCAGGGGACAGGGGAATGAGCAGTTCTTC.